This entry concerns a single T cell receptor beta chain. What it recognizes is unknown. The junction departs from germline at one end; a sequencing error may be responsible. This CDR3 region has 15 residues. Germline V CDR1 and CDR2: LNHDA, SQIVND (reference sequence). From 400 to 450 ng of RNA, a library with molecular barcoded alpha/delta and beta/gamma adaptors was made. Using its own MiXCR run on the reads, TCRdb lists one record per CDR3 protein. The table records approximately 5,000 distinct CDR3 sequences, 20% to 25% of them present only once. The data originate from a study of read filtering for tumor transcriptome and immune sequencing. Regarding the study as a whole: Sorted CD138-negative bone marrow cells were not purified T cells. Single-read clonotypes: roughly 81% of IR-seq clonotypes (around 3.5% of reads), 74.6% of RNA-seq clonotypes (around 45% of reads). Compared with RNA-seq, IR-seq gave much higher clonotype depth and reliability.

The chain joins TRBV19 to TRBJ2-1; D ambiguous. This receptor was identified in a donor aged 40 or over with multiple myeloma. The sample consisted of a population of CD138-negative cells sorted from bone marrow. The CDR3 region is CASSINTQEYNEQLF. The DNA for the CDR3 is TGTGCCAGTAGTATCAACACCCAGGAGTACAATGAGCAGCTCTTC.